This section outlines one TCR beta chain sequence together with its context. Authors' processing steps: Reference gene primers were amplified, and this amplification served to estimate nucleated cell counts. The table came from immunoSEQ multiplex PCR; TCRdb's copy has only in-frame clones and leaves some out. V and J calls and clone size follow that table, whereas D and trimming were derived from the DNA. This sample has 75,000 to 95,000 clones; around four fifths occur once, and the top ten carry around 3.1%. Germline V gives CDR1 MGHDK, CDR2 SYGVNS. CDR3 length: 16 residues. V gave up 3 bases and J gave up 5 bases, with 16 bases separating them. The data stem from a study of blood T cell repertoires in COVID-19. Study information: Acute and convalescent COVID-19 samples came from the United States, Italy and Spain. Nucleic acid was either cDNA or gDNA, and it came from T cells, B-cell-depleted T cells, or PBMCs.

The V call is TRBV25-1, the J call TRBJ1-4, with D tentatively TRBD1 (6 bases). The sample taken for sequencing was peripheral blood. The receptor's source is a man aged 45-60 years with acute or convalescent COVID-19. CDR3 nucleotides: TGTGCCAGCAGTGATTTGGGGGGGGCCAGAAATGAAAAACTGTTTTTT. It translates to CASSDLGGARNEKLFF.